The clone carrying this T cell receptor beta chain was detected ten times or more. Its antigen is still unknown. Germline assignment: CDR1 SGHTA and CDR2 FQGNSA. V was clipped by 0 bases and J by 10 bases; unmatched bases: 9. The CDR3 is made up of 15 amino acids. Template-switching 5'RACE yielded the TCR cDNA; a universal primer site and UMIs were added in the process. Each CDR3 protein is one row after TCRdb ran MiXCR on the 5' RACE reads. The top ten clones hold more than 15% of a sample with about 400,000 distinct CDR3 sequences, 9.5% to 13% of them seen once. The data originate from a study of T cells after yellow fever vaccination. Findings of the study overall: Abundant clonotypes from the bulk population could get into FACS-sorted repertoires as contaminants.

This TCR came from a man in his late teens or twenties who received the YFV17D yellow fever vaccine. The V call is TRBV7-2, the J call TRBJ2-3; 8 bases match TRBD2. The source material was PBMCs, sampled on the day of the first yellow fever vaccination. The CDR3 coding sequence is TGTGCCAGCAGCTTAGCCCCCGGGGGGGGGACGGCGCAGTATTTT. Its translation: CASSLAPGGGTAQYF.